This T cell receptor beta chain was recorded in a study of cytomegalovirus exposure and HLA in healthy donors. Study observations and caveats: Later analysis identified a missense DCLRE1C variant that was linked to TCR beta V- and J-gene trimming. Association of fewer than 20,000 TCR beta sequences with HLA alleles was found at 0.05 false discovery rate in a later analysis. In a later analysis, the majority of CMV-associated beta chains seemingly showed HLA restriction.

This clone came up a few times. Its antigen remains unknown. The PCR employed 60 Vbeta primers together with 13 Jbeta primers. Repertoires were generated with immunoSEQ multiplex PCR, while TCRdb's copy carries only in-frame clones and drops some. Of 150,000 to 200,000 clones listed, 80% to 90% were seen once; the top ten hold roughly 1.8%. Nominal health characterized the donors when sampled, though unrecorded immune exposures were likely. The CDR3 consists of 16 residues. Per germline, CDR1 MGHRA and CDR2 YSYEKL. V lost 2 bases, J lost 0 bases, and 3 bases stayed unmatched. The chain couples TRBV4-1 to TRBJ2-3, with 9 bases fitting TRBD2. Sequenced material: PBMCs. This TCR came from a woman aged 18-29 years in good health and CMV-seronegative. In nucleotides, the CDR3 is TGCGCCAGCAGCCAACGAACTAGCGGGAGCACAGATACGCAGTATTTT. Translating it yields CASSQRTSGSTDTQYF.